This is a list of T cell receptor beta chains from one sample in a study of T cells in Graves' hyperthyroidism and ophthalmopathy. TCRdb reanalysed the multiplex PCR reads using MiXCR and keeps one entry per CDR3 protein. The repertoire consists of around 700,000 distinct CDR3 sequences, with about 19% occurring once and the leading ten covering around 17%. The specimen was blood. These receptors originate from a woman between 50 and 59 years old with Graves' hyperthyroidism that later progressed to Graves' ophthalmopathy. The CDR3 runs from the conserved cysteine through the conserved F or W.

14	TRBJ2-7	TRBV20-1	CSARGGQGIHEQYF
14	TRBJ2-5	TRBV6-5	CASSYLGAGETQYF
14	TRBJ1-4	TRBV7-9	CASTSGRVNEKLFF
12	TRBJ2-5	TRBV15	CATSSGQETQYF
14	TRBJ1-5	TRBV7-8	CASSLEQNNQPQHF
16	TRBJ2-5	TRBV24-1	CATSDSRDSVKETQYF
15	TRBJ1-5	TRBV12-3/TRBV12-4	CASSPTGGGDQPQHF
14	TRBJ1-1	TRBV27	CATTPGGINTEAFF
13	TRBJ1-2	TRBV30	CAWNTGYNYGYTF
15	TRBJ1-5	TRBV19	CASSDPDRGNQPQHF
16	TRBJ2-7	TRBV4-2	CASSQGPAGGVYEQYF
12	TRBJ2-7	TRBV4-1	CASSQDGPEQYF
11	TRBJ2-7	TRBV20-1	CSAITGFRQYF
14	TRBJ2-1	TRBV3-1	CASSQGLAPNEQFF
14	TRBJ2-3	TRBV29-1	CSVGASGNTDTQYF
15	TRBJ2-2	TRBV6-1	CASSELAGGTGELFF
13	TRBJ2-7	TRBV5-1	CASSPPYGYEQYF
16	TRBJ2-5	TRBV11-3	CASSLAASGDSETQYF
15	TRBJ2-7	TRBV6-1	CASSTQQGLAYEQYF
13	TRBJ2-7	TRBV6-1	CASKRDLSYEQYF
17	TRBJ2-5	TRBV11-2	CASSLGPYRGVQETQYF
14	TRBJ1-4	TRBV6-5	CASSYREGPEKLFF
14	TRBJ1-3	TRBV6-2/TRBV6-3	CASSPDSTGNTIYF
18	TRBJ1-1	TRBV5-1	CASSDPSGTLPMNTEAFF
13	TRBJ1-2	TRBV6-1	CASSVGVNYGYTF
14	TRBJ1-2	TRBV5-1	CASSLPGFQYGYTF
15	TRBJ1-2	TRBV6-1	CASSEVGMGIYGYTF
18	TRBJ2-1	TRBV6-1	CASSSHGQGAWSYNEQFF
17	TRBJ1-1	TRBV12-3/TRBV12-4	CASSLTYAGGYFTEAFF
14	TRBJ1-2	TRBV6-6	CASSYSATGGGYTF
12	TRBJ1-1	TRBV3-1	CASGHWNTEAFF
11	TRBJ1-2	TRBV29-1	CSLRDNYGYTF
15	TRBJ2-3	TRBV3-1	CAVGAGVLITDTQYF
16	TRBJ2-2	TRBV27	CASTLGDSANTGELFF
16	TRBJ2-3	TRBV6-1	CASREWGGASTDTQYF
15	TRBJ2-1	TRBV11-3	CASSLESQGYNEQFF
12	TRBJ1-1	TRBV7-3	CASSYIDSEAFF
15	TRBJ1-1	TRBV6-1	CASSEAREMNTEAFF
13	TRBJ1-5	TRBV9	CASSATANQPQHF
13	TRBJ1-1	TRBV7-9	CASSSDWGTEAFF
15	TRBJ2-3	TRBV18	CASSLARTATDTQYF
13	TRBJ1-1	TRBV12-3/TRBV12-4	CATRTGLYTEAFF
14	TRBJ2-5	TRBV14	CASSQARVLGAQYF
12	TRBJ2-1	TRBV12-3/TRBV12-4	CASSLRRDEQFF
15	TRBJ2-5	TRBV11-2	CASSLGTITQETQYF
14	TRBJ2-7	TRBV4-2	CASSHRQASYEQYF
14	TRBJ2-1	TRBV14	CASSPGTRLFEQFF
13	TRBJ1-2	TRBV5-1	CASSLMEGYGYTF
15	TRBJ2-3	TRBV11-2	CASSFPRPLGDTQYF
15	TRBJ2-3	TRBV5-1	CASSLTGRGPDTQYF
14	TRBJ2-7	TRBV4-2	CASSKEHGVYEQYF
14	TRBJ2-7	TRBV11-1	CASSLAKDVGEQYF
16	TRBJ2-7	TRBV6-2/TRBV6-3	CASSNLSGEDYYEQYF
14	TRBJ2-5	TRBV6-4	CASSERGGQETQYF
16	TRBJ1-2	TRBV19	CASSPLSDREEYGYTF